Sequencing of this T cell receptor (beta chain) was carried out in a study of cytomegalovirus exposure and HLA in healthy donors. Study background: Earlier findings included nearly 120 million unique TCR beta sequences obtained from 150 million to 200 million T cells. Study observations and caveats: Previously analyzed data showed that most TCR beta V segments were productive at a frequency of about 90% or about 30%. A reported reduction in N-insertions relative to the roughly 640-donor mean was seen in an Asian-associated ancestry cluster in a later analysis.

Vbeta (60) and Jbeta (13) primers were used in the PCR. Clones were sequenced by immunoSEQ multiplex PCR, and TCRdb holds only the in-frame ones, with some missing. This sample carries around 130,000 clones, 65% to 80% of them seen once, and the ten largest clones take just under 3%. This CDR3 has 11 amino acids. Germline CDR1 and CDR2: SGHTA and FQGNSA. Deletions cut 3 bases from V and 6 bases from J, with 4 bases between. Comment on this clone: Its antigen is still unknown.

The chain joins TRBV7-2 to TRBJ2-3; D call uncertain. Sequencing was done on a sample of PBMCs. The clonotype comes from a woman between 40 and 50 years old in good health and CMV-seropositive. Here the CDR3 reads CASSFMDTQYF. The CDR3 nucleotides read TGTGCCAGCAGCTTTATGGATACGCAGTATTTT.